The T cell receptor (beta chain) under discussion was sequenced for a study of shared clonotypes between healthy human individuals. Background on the study: Each donor contributed plates that comprised three CD4 naive, three CD4 memory, two CD8 naive and one CD8 memory. Overall study results and limits: The study sampled only blood, and tissue repertoires likely differ.

CDR1 and CDR2 (germline): MDHEN, SYDVKM. With 7 bases removed from V and 4 bases from J, the gap between germline ends came to 10 bases. This CDR3 contains 13 residues. A note on this clone: Its cognate antigen is unknown.

In the original workflow: Junction-only immunoSEQ data arrived without quality scores, meaning filtering differed. Data came from immunoSEQ multiplex PCR; TCRdb stores just in-frame clones and leaves some out. D and trimming were read from the DNA, whereas the V and J calls and clone size are those reported in that table. Among approximately 640,000 clones listed, 90% were seen once. Nashville, Tennessee was home to all donors, each a Caucasian adult. The chain has TRBV28 and TRBJ1-4; no reliable D call. The receptor's source is a young man in good health. Some clones in this sample may be carry-over from other donors' samples. The sequencing input was memory CD8+ T cells from PBMCs. The subset here: CD45RO+ cells pooled with CCR7-negative TemRA cells. Here the CDR3 DNA reads TGTGCCAGCACCTCGGACGGTAATGAAAAACTGTTTTTT. This encodes CASTSDGNEKLFF.